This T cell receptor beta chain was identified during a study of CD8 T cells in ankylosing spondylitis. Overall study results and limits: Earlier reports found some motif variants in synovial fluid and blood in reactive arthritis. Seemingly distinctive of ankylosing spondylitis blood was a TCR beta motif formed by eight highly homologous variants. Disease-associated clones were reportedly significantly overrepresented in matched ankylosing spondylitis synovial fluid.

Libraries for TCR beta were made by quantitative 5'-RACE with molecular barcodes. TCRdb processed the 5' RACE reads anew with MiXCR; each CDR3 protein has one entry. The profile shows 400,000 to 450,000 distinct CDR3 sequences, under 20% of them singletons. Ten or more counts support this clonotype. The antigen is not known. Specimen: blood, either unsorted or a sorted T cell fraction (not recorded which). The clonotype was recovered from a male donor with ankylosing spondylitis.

The CDR3 here is CASSLAGGNTIYF. For the CDR3, the DNA is TGCGCCAGCAGCTTGGCCGGCGGAAACACCATATATTTT. This sequence joins TRBV5-1 and TRBJ1-3, with D uncertain. In germline, CDR1 is SGHRS, CDR2 YFSETQ. Trimming stripped 0 bases from V and 4 bases from J, with 5 bases between. The CDR3 totals 13 residues.